Here is one TCR beta chain with its context. The antigen remains unidentified. The sample is drawn from a study of shared clonotypes between healthy human individuals. Notes on the study in general: Depth of sequencing was expected to influence donor clonotype sharing.

Trimming cost V 4 bases and J 5 bases, with 14 bases left between them. The germline V gene has CDR1 MNHEY and CDR2 SVGAGI. This CDR3 is 15 amino acids long. Produced via immunoSEQ multiplex PCR; TCRdb's table is partial and in-frame only. This table holds some 2.1 million clones, roughly 95% found once. The sequence derives from a young man in good health. The V and J genes are TRBV6-5 and TRBJ2-2; D is unclear. Material for sequencing was naive CD4+ T cells sorted from blood. Subset specified: CD45RA+ positively selected. The chain's CDR3 is CASSFGPRGTGELFF. DNA of the CDR3: TGTGCCAGCAGTTTTGGGCCCCGTGGAACCGGGGAGCTGTTTTTT.